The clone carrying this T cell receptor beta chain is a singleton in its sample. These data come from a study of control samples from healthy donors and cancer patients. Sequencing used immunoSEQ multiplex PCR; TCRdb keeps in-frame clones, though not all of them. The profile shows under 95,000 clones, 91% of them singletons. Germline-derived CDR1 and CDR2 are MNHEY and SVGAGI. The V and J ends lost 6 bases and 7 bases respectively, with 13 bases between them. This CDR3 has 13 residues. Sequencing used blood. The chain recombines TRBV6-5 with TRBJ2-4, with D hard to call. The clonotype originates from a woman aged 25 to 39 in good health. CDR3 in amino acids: CASRSFSGNIQYF. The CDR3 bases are TGTGCCAGCAGGTCATTTTCCGGGAACATTCAGTACTTC.